Each of the 25 T cell receptor beta chains below was sequenced from the same sample in a study of blood T cell repertoires in COVID-19. Sequencing used immunoSEQ multiplex PCR; TCRdb keeps in-frame clones, though not all of them. The sample carries under 200,000 clones, about four fifths recorded once. The sequenced sample was PBMCs or T cells enriched from blood (not recorded which). These TCRs come from a woman aged 55-69 years who had recovered from COVID-19.

This chain uses TRBV29-1 with TRBJ1-1, with TRBD1 matching over 7 bases. CDR1 SQVTM and CDR2 ANQGSEA come from the germline V gene. The CDR3 consists of 13 residues. After removal of 4 bases from V and 1 base from J, the junction contained 3 bases not matched to a gene. The CDR3 sequence: CSVGDRENTEAFF. The CDR3 nucleotides are TGCAGCGTTGGGGACAGAGAGAACACTGAAGCTTTCTTT.

This clone has just a few counts. V and J are TRBV5-5 and TRBJ1-1, with D unresolved. V was shortened by 2 bases and J by 1 base, with 9 bases between the two germline ends. CDR3 length equals 14 residues. CDR1 is SGHKS and CDR2 is YYEKEE in the germline V gene (reference sequence). For the CDR3, the DNA is TGTGCCAGCAGCTTAGTTCTTAGGAACACTGAAGCTTTCTTT. Translating gives CASSLVLRNTEAFF.

The V gene is TRBV27, the J gene TRBJ2-3; D is possibly TRBD2 (5 bases). This CDR3 has 14 amino acids. Germline V gives CDR1 MNHEY, CDR2 SMNVEV (reference sequence). Between the trimmed V and J ends, which lost 10 bases and 4 bases, there was a span of 18 bases. CDR3 in amino acids: CANPPGNGADTQYF. Here the CDR3 DNA reads TGTGCCAACCCCCCCGGGAACGGGGCAGATACGCAGTATTTT.

The chain is built from TRBV25-1 and TRBJ2-1, with 7 nucleotides matching TRBD1. The V gene end was trimmed by 3 bases and the J gene end by 10 bases; junction bases not matched to a gene: 3. The CDR3 is made up of 12 amino acids. Germline CDR1 and CDR2: MGHDK and SYGVNS. The CDR3 here is CASSDRTGEQFF. CDR3 bases: TGTGCCAGCAGTGATAGGACAGGAGAGCAGTTCTTC.

The chain is built from TRBV7-2 and TRBJ2-7, with TRBD1 matching 7 bases. V lost 8 bases to trimming and J lost 2 bases; unmatched junction nucleotides: 6. Germline V CDR1 and CDR2: SGHTA, FQGNSA. The CDR3 covers 13 residues. CDR3 sequence reads: CASFHDRAYEQYF. In DNA, the CDR3 is TGTGCCAGCTTCCATGACAGGGCCTACGAGCAGTACTTC.

The J gene is TRBJ1-5, the V gene TRBV3-1 (or the pseudogene TRBV3-2); 7 nucleotides align to TRBD1. V was clipped by 9 bases and J by 6 bases; unmatched bases: 11. Germline loops: CDR1 LGHDT, CDR2 YNNKEL (reference sequence). This CDR3 is 14 amino acids long. The CDR3 DNA reads as TGTGCCAGGGGCCCAGGGGGGATTAGTCAGCCCCAGCATTTT. Amino acid sequence: CARGPGGISQPQHF.

The chain carries TRBV19 and TRBJ1-1, with 7 bases matching TRBD1. The V segment lost 6 bases and the J segment 3 bases; nucleotides outside the gene matches: 7. Germline V gene data show CDR1 as LNHDA and CDR2 as SQIVND (reference sequence). The CDR3 spans 14 residues. The CDR3 DNA sequence: TGTGCCAGTAGCTCCAGGGGGGACCACACTGAAGCTTTCTTT. Protein: CASSSRGDHTEAFF. Using reference TRBV19 and TRBJ1-1 for the parts outside the CDR3, the full variable domain is DGGITQSPKYLFRKEGQNVTLSCEQNLNHDAMYWYRQDPGQGLRLIYYSQIVNDFQKGDIAEGYSVSREKKESFPLTVTSAQKNPTAFYLCASSSRGDHTEAFFGQGTRLTVV.

As DNA, the CDR3 is TGCGCCAGCAGCAGGAGCCAACAGGGCGACACTGAAGCTTTCTTT. Translated, it gives CASSRSQQGDTEAFF. The chain carries TRBV5-1 and TRBJ1-1, with D possibly TRBD1 on 6 matching bases. Trimming removed 4 bases at V and 3 bases at J, with 16 bases between. CDR3 length: 15 amino acids. CDR1 is SGHRS, CDR2 YFSETQ, per germline.

The rearrangement links TRBV16 to TRBJ2-3; TRBD1 matches 8 bases. J lost 9 bases, V lost 0 bases, and 11 bases had no gene match. CDR1 is KGHSY and CDR2 is FQNENV in the germline V gene. This CDR3 has 16 residues. CDR3 sequence reads: CASSQSGGQVFLTQYF. The CDR3 nucleotides are TGTGCCAGCAGCCAATCAGGGGGACAGGTCTTCCTCACGCAGTATTTT.

The gene calls are TRBV24-1 and TRBJ1-2, with TRBD1 matching over 8 bases. This CDR3 spans 16 amino acids. Trimming cost V 1 base and J 8 bases; bases outside gene matches: 11. Germline lookup yields CDR1 KGHDR and CDR2 SFDVKD. In DNA, the CDR3 is TGTGCCACCAGTGATTTCGGGACAGGAGGTAGCTACGGCTACACCTTC. Translated, it gives CATSDFGTGGSYGYTF.

V usage is TRBV7-3 and J usage is TRBJ2-7; 10 bases match TRBD1. This CDR3 is 14 amino acids long. V gave up 5 bases and J gave up 3 bases; unmatched junction bases: 4. Germline assignment: CDR1 SGHTA and CDR2 FQGTGA. The CDR3 sequence is CASSPGQGGYEQYF. CDR3 nucleotides: TGTGCCAGCAGCCCTGGACAGGGGGGCTACGAGCAGTACTTC.

V usage is TRBV18 and J usage is TRBJ1-4; possible D gene TRBD1, 6 bases. From germline, CDR1 is KGHSH and CDR2 LQKENI. V dropped 1 base and J dropped 8 bases, with 17 bases sitting between them. The CDR3 has 16 amino acids. CDR3 sequence reads: CASSPQGTTIGEKLFF. DNA for the CDR3: TGTGCCAGCTCACCACAAGGGACAACCATAGGGGAAAAACTGTTTTTT.

This clone occurred a few times. This chain links TRBV7-6 with TRBJ1-1; D not certain. The V gene lost 5 bases and the J gene lost 3 bases, with 10 bases spanning the gap. CDR3 length equals 13 residues. Germline CDR1 is SGHVS and CDR2 is FNYEAQ. CDR3: CASSTQDYTEAFF. In nucleotides, the CDR3 is TGTGCCAGCAGCACGCAGGATTACACTGAAGCTTTCTTT.

The rearrangement joins TRBV19 to TRBJ2-3, with TRBD2 identical over 11 bases. The germline gives CDR1 LNHDA, CDR2 SQIVND (reference sequence). The CDR3 totals 15 residues. The V and J ends lost 6 bases and 9 bases, in that order; junction bases with no gene match: 11. CDR3 nucleotides: TGTGCCAGTAGGTCCGGATTAGCGGGGGGGTCCACGCAGTATTTT. It yields the protein CASRSGLAGGSTQYF.

The chain has TRBV7-9 and TRBJ1-2; no firm D call. The germline gives CDR1 SEHNR, CDR2 FQNEAQ (reference sequence). The ends were cut back, 4 bases at V and 4 bases at J, with 10 bases in the middle. The CDR3 is 13 amino acids. CDR3 bases: TGTGCCAGCAGCTACACAGAACTCTATGGCTACACCTTC. This codes for CASSYTELYGYTF.

The V call is TRBV5-1, the J call TRBJ1-3; maybe TRBD1 (6 bases). With 1 base removed from V and 4 bases from J, the gap between germline ends came to 12 bases. The CDR3 sequence is 15 residues long. Germline-derived CDR1 and CDR2 are SGHRS and YFSETQ. CDR3 in DNA: TGCGCCAGCAGCTTGAAGGGGGTAGCCGGAAACACCATATATTTT. This encodes CASSLKGVAGNTIYF.

The chain has TRBV5-4 and TRBJ1-6, with 7 bases fitting TRBD1. The CDR3 is 14 amino acids. V lost 4 bases to trimming and J lost 7 bases; unmatched junction nucleotides: 5. The germline V gene encodes CDR1 SGHNT and CDR2 YYREEE (reference sequence). The CDR3 sequence is CASSAGQLNSPLHF. The CDR3 DNA reads TGTGCCAGCAGCGCGGGACAGTTAAATTCACCCCTCCACTTT.

V usage is TRBV7-3 and J usage is TRBJ1-1; possibly TRBD1 for D (6 bases). The CDR3 length is 13 residues. Trimming cost V 5 bases and J 1 base, with 8 bases left between them. Germline-derived CDR1 and CDR2 are SGHTA and FQGTGA. The CDR3 reads CASSQGRNTEAFF. The CDR3 DNA follows: TGTGCCAGCAGCCAGGGGAGGAACACTGAAGCTTTCTTT.

This clone was seen at least ten times. The chain employs TRBV5-1 and TRBJ2-5; TRBD1 might be the D (5 bases). V was clipped by 1 base and J by 6 bases, with 10 bases between them. The CDR3 is made up of 13 amino acids. The germline V gene has CDR1 SGHRS and CDR2 YFSETQ. The CDR3 loop is CASSLNQGKTQYF. The CDR3 DNA follows: TGCGCCAGCAGCTTGAATCAGGGAAAGACCCAGTACTTC.

The count of this clone is one. The chain carries TRBV29-1 and TRBJ1-2, with 7 bases lining up with TRBD1. CDR1 and CDR2 from the germline V gene are SQVTM and ANQGSEA. The CDR3 has 15 residues. Trimming took 0 bases from V and 6 from J; bases not matched to a gene: 10. CDR3 in amino acids: CSVEDMADRDNGYTF. The CDR3, as DNA: TGCAGCGTTGAAGATATGGCCGACAGGGATAATGGCTACACCTTC.

This chain connects TRBV6-5 to TRBJ1-2; a possible D gene is TRBD1 (6 bases). Per the germline V gene, CDR1 is MNHEY and CDR2 is SVGAGI. The CDR3 runs 15 residues. V lost 6 bases and J 2 bases, leaving 16 bases between the germline ends. The CDR3 sequence: CASRGTGTINYGYTF. CDR3 DNA: TGTGCCAGCAGGGGGACCGGGACAATCAACTATGGCTACACCTTC.

The chain carries TRBV12-5 and TRBJ2-7; 7 bases line up with TRBD1. CDR1 and CDR2 from the germline V gene are LGHNT and FRNRAP. After removal of 5 bases from V and 6 bases from J, the junction contained 7 bases not matched to a gene. There are 13 residues in the CDR3. The CDR3 nucleotides are TGTGCTAGTGGTCTACCTGACAGGGTCGAGCAGTACTTC. It codes for CASGLPDRVEQYF.

This clone was observed a handful of times. The chain uses TRBV12-2 and TRBJ2-1; TRBD1 was called by the table and not checked on the DNA. TRBV12-2 is deemed a pseudogene. The CDR3 totals 16 residues. The CDR3 DNA reads as TGTGCAAGTCGCTCCAAGGACCGGACAGGCGACAATGAGCAGTTCTTC. The encoded protein is CASRSKDRTGDNEQFF.

This chain uses TRBV11-3 with TRBJ1-1; TRBD1 matches 7 bases. This CDR3 is built from 15 residues. CDR1 SGHNT and CDR2 YENEEA come from the germline V gene. Trimming took 5 bases from V and 2 from J; bases not matched to a gene: 8. In DNA form, the CDR3 reads TGTGCCAGCAGCAGCGACGGGACAGCTAACACTGAAGCTTTCTTT. Protein: CASSSDGTANTEAFF.

This chain uses TRBV2 with TRBJ2-1, with D perhaps matching TRBD1 (6 bases). This CDR3 spans 16 amino acids. Trimming took off 4 bases at V and 1 base at J, with 14 bases between the two ends. The V gene's germline CDR1 is SNHLY and CDR2 FYNNEI. CDR3 sequence (DNA): TGTGCCAGCAGTGCCCAGGGGCGTTTGTCCTACAATGAGCAGTTCTTC. It is translated as CASSAQGRLSYNEQFF.